The 14 T cell receptor beta chains below were found in one sample sequenced in a study of T cells in Graves' hyperthyroidism and ophthalmopathy. TCR beta CDR3 region amplification was performed from RNA transcripts. The HTBI primer set drove a first-round RT-PCR of the TCR CDR3. TCRdb reprocessed the multiplex PCR reads with MiXCR, giving one entry per CDR3 protein. The repertoire holds about 250,000 distinct CDR3 sequences, with around 22% as singletons. Sequenced: blood. The receptor source for this set is a young man with Graves' ophthalmopathy.

V is TRBV24-1 and J is TRBJ2-2; 8 bases line up with TRBD2. Germline loops: CDR1 KGHDR, CDR2 SFDVKD. The V segment lost 6 bases and the J segment 0 bases; nucleotides outside the gene matches: 8. This CDR3 is 17 amino acids long. CDR3 protein: CATSPRGGLTNTGELFF. In DNA, the CDR3 is TGTGCCACCAGTCCCCGGGGGGGACTGACGAACACCGGGGAGCTGTTTTTT.

In this sample, this clonotype turned up many times. V usage is TRBV28 and J usage is TRBJ2-7, with TRBD2 as a possible D gene (6 bases). Trimming pared 3 bases from V and 2 bases from J, leaving 11 bases between. Germline V CDR1 and CDR2: MDHEN, SYDVKM. The CDR3 totals 14 residues. The CDR3: CASSFGGETYEQYF. The CDR3 DNA reads TGTGCCAGCAGTTTTGGCGGGGAAACCTACGAGCAGTACTTC.

This clonotype has a handful of counts. The CDR3 here is CATSRDLGTGYEQYF. The CDR3 bases are TGTGCCACCAGCAGAGATCTGGGAACAGGCTACGAGCAGTACTTC. The chain uses TRBV15 and TRBJ2-7, with D perhaps TRBD1 (5 bases). Trimming took 0 bases from V and 3 from J, leaving 12 bases between them. The CDR3 runs to 15 residues. Germline V gene data show CDR1 as LNHNV and CDR2 as YYDKDF (reference sequence). Full variable domain (remainder filled in from reference TRBV15 and TRBJ2-7): DAMVIQNPRYQVTQFGKPVTLSCSQTLNHNVMYWYQQKSSQAPKLLFHYYDKDFNNEADTPDNFQSRRPNTSFCFLDIRSPGLGDTAMYLCATSRDLGTGYEQYFGPGTRLTVT.

V and J are TRBV7-8 and TRBJ2-1; D unclear. The CDR3 is 13 residues long. Germline lookup yields CDR1 SGHVS and CDR2 FQNEAQ. V dropped 5 bases and J dropped 9 bases, with 14 bases sitting between them. The CDR3 DNA reads TGTGCCAGCAGCCTAACTCTAGTTACTGAGCAGTTCTTC. Translation gives CASSLTLVTEQFF.

The chain couples TRBV27 to TRBJ2-1, with unresolved D. The germline V and J ends were trimmed by 2 bases and 7 bases, with 9 bases remaining between them. From germline, CDR1 is MNHEY and CDR2 SMNVEV (reference sequence). The CDR3 sequence is 13 residues long. This CDR3 is CASSLVGRNEQFF. For the CDR3, the DNA is TGTGCCAGCAGTTTAGTGGGTAGGAATGAGCAGTTCTTC.

In its sample, this clonotype was seen a few times. The rearrangement links TRBV18 to TRBJ2-5; maybe TRBD1 (5 bases). CDR1 KGHSH and CDR2 LQKENI come from the germline V gene. V lost 3 bases to trimming and J lost 2 bases, with 16 bases between them. The CDR3 has 16 residues. This chain's CDR3 is CASSPPLSGIQETQYF. For the CDR3, the DNA is TGTGCCAGCTCACCGCCGCTATCAGGGATTCAAGAGACCCAGTACTTC.

This sequence joins TRBV6-9 and TRBJ1-6; D remains unclear. V lost 4 bases and J lost 0, with 4 bases in between. The CDR3 consists of 14 residues. In germline, CDR1 is MNHGY, CDR2 SVAAGI. In DNA, the CDR3 is TGTGCCAGCAGTTCGTGCTCCTATAATTCACCCCTCCACTTT. This codes for CASSSCSYNSPLHF.

The gene calls are TRBV12-3 or TRBV12-4 and TRBJ2-2, with D possibly TRBD2 on 5 matching bases. The CDR3 length is 15 residues. V shed 6 bases and J shed 1 base, with 12 bases lying between them. This chain's CDR3 is CASRKTMLNTGELFF. The CDR3 nucleotides are TGTGCCAGCAGAAAGACTATGCTGAACACCGGGGAGCTGTTTTTT.

This clonotype was seen only a few times. The chain couples TRBV20-1 to TRBJ2-1; 11 bases line up with TRBD2. Per germline, CDR1 DFQATT and CDR2 SNEGSKA (reference sequence). The CDR3 has 17 residues. V dropped 3 bases and J dropped 8; count of bases not matched to a gene: 15. The CDR3 sequence: CSASNPGLAAQGDEQFF. CDR3 in DNA: TGCAGTGCTAGTAACCCGGGACTAGCGGCACAGGGGGATGAGCAGTTCTTC.

V gene TRBV19 combines with J gene TRBJ2-7; D perhaps matches TRBD2 (6 bases). Germline V gene lookup returns CDR1 LNHDA and CDR2 SQIVND (reference sequence). This CDR3 is 15 amino acids long. Trimming left V 1 base short and J 3 bases short, with 13 bases between. DNA for the CDR3: TGTGCCAGTAGTATAGGGACGGGAGCGGACTACGAGCAGTACTTC. Residues: CASSIGTGADYEQYF.

V and J are TRBV7-6 and TRBJ2-2; D is possibly TRBD2 (5 bases). The CDR3 is 15 residues long. The germline gives CDR1 SGHVS, CDR2 FNYEAQ. V was clipped by 8 bases and J by 4 bases, with 17 bases between them. CDR3 loop: CASRKSSLSTGELFF. The CDR3 nucleotides are TGTGCCAGCCGAAAATCTAGCCTCAGCACCGGGGAGCTGTTTTTT.

The sample holds many counts of this clonotype. J is TRBJ2-1 and V is TRBV5-1; 8 nucleotides match TRBD1. The CDR3 has 15 amino acids. Trimming cost V 3 bases and J 5 bases; bases outside gene matches: 7. Germline CDR1 and CDR2: SGHRS and YFSETQ. DNA for the CDR3: TGCGCCAGCAGCTCCTGGACAGGGCCCCACAATGAGCAGTTCTTC. This encodes CASSSWTGPHNEQFF.

This clonotype appeared many times. This chain links TRBV11-2 with TRBJ2-7, with 8 bases lining up with TRBD1. The CDR3 is 14 residues long. With 5 bases clipped from V and 3 bases from J, the junction kept 6 bases outside the gene matches. Germline values: CDR1 SGHAT, CDR2 FQNNGV. The DNA of the CDR3 is TGTGCCAGCAGCCAGGGACAGGCAGACTACGAGCAGTACTTC. This gives the protein CASSQGQADYEQYF.

Notes on this clonotype: A single base separates this from a much larger clone, so it may be a read error. V is TRBV30 and J is TRBJ2-7; D unresolved. CDR3 length: 13 residues. Germline CDR1 is GTSNPN and CDR2 is SVGIG (reference sequence). V was cut by 6 bases and J by 7 bases, with 19 bases left in between. The CDR3 DNA is TGTGCCTGTAATCGAGCGAGAGCACATGAGCAGTACTTC. This codes for CACNRARAHEQYF.